These T cell receptor beta chains were read from a single sample in a study of cytomegalovirus exposure and HLA in healthy donors. The protocol was immunoSEQ multiplex PCR, while the TCRdb copy is restricted to in-frame clones and leaves out a portion. The table has around 91,000 clones, 64% seen once. Sequenced material: PBMCs. Every receptor here comes from a man aged 60-69 years in good health and CMV-seronegative. The CDR3 runs from the conserved cysteine through the conserved F or W. A D gene is named only where the DNA matches it firmly. A row's size may be missing; if present it is once, few, many or a size class.

cdr3_length: 19
d_call: -
j_call: TRBJ1-5
clone_size: -
v_call: TRBV15
cdr3_aa: CATSRVLGGPTFSNQPQHF
cdr3_nt: TGTGCCACCAGCAGAGTCTTGGGGGGGCCTACCTTCAGCAATCAGCCCCAGCATTTT

cdr3_length: 14
d_call: -
j_call: TRBJ2-1
clone_size: -
v_call: TRBV5-6
cdr3_aa: CASGGTESYNEQFF
cdr3_nt: TGTGCCAGCGGCGGGACAGAATCCTACAATGAGCAGTTCTTC

cdr3_length: 13
d_call: -
j_call: TRBJ1-4
clone_size: few
v_call: TRBV6-5
cdr3_aa: CASSYSQNEKLFF
cdr3_nt: TGTGCCAGCAGTTATAGCCAGAATGAAAAACTGTTTTTT

cdr3_length: 19
d_call: TRBD2
j_call: TRBJ2-1
clone_size: -
v_call: TRBV11-1
cdr3_aa: CASSLRGLAGDSRGNEQFF
cdr3_nt: TGTGCCAGCAGCTTAAGGGGACTAGCGGGAGACTCGCGGGGCAATGAGCAGTTCTTC

cdr3_length: 16
d_call: -
j_call: TRBJ2-2
clone_size: -
v_call: TRBV28
cdr3_aa: CASSFITGSNTGELFF
cdr3_nt: TGTGCCAGCAGTTTTATTACAGGGTCCAACACCGGGGAGCTGTTTTTT

cdr3_length: 16
d_call: -
j_call: TRBJ2-7
clone_size: -
v_call: TRBV6-5
cdr3_aa: CASSYLGPESSQEQYF
cdr3_nt: TGTGCCAGCAGTTACTTGGGGCCCGAGAGTTCTCAGGAGCAGTACTTC

cdr3_length: 16
d_call: TRBD2
j_call: TRBJ2-7
clone_size: -
v_call: TRBV28
cdr3_aa: CASREGLSGAGWEQYF
cdr3_nt: TGTGCCAGCAGAGAGGGACTTAGCGGGGCGGGTTGGGAGCAGTACTTC

cdr3_length: 17
d_call: TRBD1
j_call: TRBJ1-5
clone_size: -
v_call: TRBV7-8
cdr3_aa: CASSSGTGGRGNQPQHF
cdr3_nt: TGTGCCAGCAGCTCCGGGACAGGGGGCCGTGGCAATCAGCCCCAGCATTTT

cdr3_length: 11
d_call: -
j_call: TRBJ2-5
clone_size: few
v_call: TRBV5-8
cdr3_aa: CASSPSRTQYF
cdr3_nt: TGTGCCAGCAGCCCCTCCCGGACCCAGTACTTC

cdr3_length: 11
d_call: -
j_call: TRBJ1-3
clone_size: -
v_call: TRBV7-6
cdr3_aa: CASKVANTIYF
cdr3_nt: TGTGCCAGCAAGGTAGCGAACACCATATATTTT

cdr3_length: 15
d_call: TRBD1
j_call: TRBJ2-7
clone_size: few
v_call: TRBV7-3
cdr3_aa: CASSLMGQGPYEQYF
cdr3_nt: TGTGCCAGCAGCTTAATGGGACAGGGACCCTACGAGCAGTACTTC

cdr3_length: 14
d_call: TRBD1
j_call: TRBJ2-7
clone_size: -
v_call: TRBV5-4
cdr3_aa: CASRDRVEGYEQYF
cdr3_nt: TGTGCCAGCAGGGACAGGGTAGAAGGCTACGAGCAGTACTTC

cdr3_length: 14
d_call: -
j_call: TRBJ1-6
clone_size: -
v_call: TRBV19
cdr3_aa: CASSIGHTGSPLHF
cdr3_nt: TGTGCCAGTAGTATAGGTCACACCGGGTCACCCCTCCACTTT

cdr3_length: 13
d_call: -
j_call: TRBJ2-2
clone_size: few
v_call: TRBV9
cdr3_aa: CASSVAVTGELFF
cdr3_nt: TGTGCCAGCAGCGTAGCAGTGACCGGGGAGCTGTTTTTT

cdr3_length: 15
d_call: TRBD2
j_call: TRBJ2-3
clone_size: few
v_call: TRBV18
cdr3_aa: CASSPTSGATDTQYF
cdr3_nt: TGTGCCAGCTCACCGACTAGCGGGGCGACAGATACGCAGTATTTT

cdr3_length: 16
d_call: TRBD1
j_call: TRBJ1-1
clone_size: few
v_call: TRBV27
cdr3_aa: CASSPRTGEVDTEAFF
cdr3_nt: TGTGCCAGCAGTCCCCGGACAGGGGAGGTGGACACTGAAGCTTTCTTT

cdr3_length: 17
d_call: TRBD2
j_call: TRBJ2-3
clone_size: many
v_call: TRBV25-1
cdr3_aa: CASSGLGGRFVTDTQYF
cdr3_nt: TGTGCCAGCAGTGGACTGGGGGGGAGGTTCGTCACAGATACGCAGTATTTT

cdr3_length: 18
d_call: -
j_call: TRBJ2-6
clone_size: -
v_call: TRBV30
cdr3_aa: CAWSHPRQVTSGANVLTF
cdr3_nt: TGTGCCTGGAGTCATCCCAGGCAGGTTACCTCTGGGGCCAACGTCCTGACTTTC

cdr3_length: 15
d_call: -
j_call: TRBJ2-6
clone_size: -
v_call: TRBV28
cdr3_aa: CASTGANSGANVLTF
cdr3_nt: TGTGCCAGCACAGGGGCCAACTCTGGGGCCAACGTCCTGACTTTC

cdr3_length: 10
d_call: -
j_call: TRBJ1-1
clone_size: -
v_call: TRBV19
cdr3_aa: CASLGAGAFF
cdr3_nt: TGTGCCAGTTTGGGGGCGGGAGCTTTCTTT

cdr3_length: 16
d_call: TRBD2
j_call: TRBJ2-5
clone_size: -
v_call: TRBV5-1
cdr3_aa: CASSTGLAREVETQYF
cdr3_nt: TGCGCCAGCAGCACGGGACTAGCGAGAGAGGTAGAGACCCAGTACTTC

cdr3_length: 12
d_call: -
j_call: TRBJ2-5
clone_size: few
v_call: TRBV9
cdr3_aa: CASSSSPETQYF
cdr3_nt: TGTGCCAGCAGCTCCTCCCCAGAGACCCAGTACTTC

cdr3_length: 15
d_call: -
j_call: TRBJ1-2
clone_size: few
v_call: TRBV11-2
cdr3_aa: CASSLERSRNYGYTF
cdr3_nt: TGTGCCAGCAGCTTAGAGCGGTCAAGGAACTATGGCTACACCTTC

cdr3_length: 14
d_call: TRBD2
j_call: TRBJ2-5
clone_size: -
v_call: TRBV27
cdr3_aa: CASSSGLASETQYF
cdr3_nt: TGTGCCAGCAGTTCCGGACTAGCGAGCGAGACCCAGTACTTC

cdr3_length: 13
d_call: -
j_call: TRBJ1-5
clone_size: -
v_call: TRBV6-5
cdr3_aa: CASRGSGNQPQHF
cdr3_nt: TGTGCCAGCCGTGGGAGCGGCAATCAGCCCCAGCATTTT

cdr3_length: 15
d_call: TRBD2
j_call: TRBJ2-3
clone_size: few
v_call: TRBV5-1
cdr3_aa: CASSTSGASTDTQYF
cdr3_nt: TGCGCCAGCAGCACTAGCGGAGCTAGCACAGATACGCAGTATTTT

cdr3_length: 13
d_call: -
j_call: TRBJ1-2
clone_size: few
v_call: TRBV5-6
cdr3_aa: CASNTGQEGGYTF
cdr3_nt: TGTGCCAGCAATACAGGGCAGGAAGGTGGCTACACCTTC

cdr3_length: 18
d_call: TRBD2
j_call: TRBJ2-7
clone_size: -
v_call: TRBV30
cdr3_aa: CAWSPGASGTGTTYEQYF
cdr3_nt: TGTGCCTGGAGCCCAGGCGCTAGCGGCACTGGGACCACCTACGAGCAGTACTTC